What follows are 20 T cell receptor beta chains derived from one specimen sequenced in a study of blood T cell repertoires in COVID-19. The data were produced by immunoSEQ multiplex PCR, yet TCRdb's version contains in-frame clones alone and is incomplete. The sample has hundreds of thousands of clones, around 80% seen once. The sample consisted of PBMCs or T cells enriched from blood (not recorded which). The source is a young man with acute COVID-19.

The chain has TRBV19 and TRBJ2-1; tentatively, D is TRBD1 (5 bases). V was clipped by 9 bases and J by 0 bases, with 15 bases between them. Germline V gene sequence: CDR1 LNHDA, CDR2 SQIVND (reference sequence). The CDR3 sequence is 15 residues long. CDR3 coding DNA: TGTGCCAGCAGAATCGACAGAAGCTCCTACAATGAGCAGTTCTTC. It encodes CASRIDRSSYNEQFF.

The chain is built from TRBV19 and TRBJ2-1; TRBD2 aligns across 8 bases. There are 17 residues in the CDR3. V lost 3 bases, J lost 2 bases, and 9 bases stayed unmatched. Germline CDR1 is LNHDA and CDR2 is SQIVND (reference sequence). Here the CDR3 reads CASSIGGSGAAYNEQFF. CDR3 nucleotides: TGTGCCAGTAGTATTGGTGGTAGCGGGGCCGCCTACAATGAGCAGTTCTTC.

This chain uses TRBV11-3 with TRBJ2-5; 8 positions match TRBD2. The V gene end was trimmed by 5 bases and the J gene end by 4 bases; junction bases not matched to a gene: 9. In germline, CDR1 is SGHNT, CDR2 YENEEA. CDR3 length: 15 residues. The chain's CDR3 is CASSPSLAGGETQYF. The CDR3 DNA reads TGTGCCAGCAGCCCTAGTTTGGCGGGAGGAGAGACCCAGTACTTC. Filled out from reference TRBV11-3 and TRBJ2-5, the complete variable domain reads EAGVVQSPRYKIIEKKQPVAFWCNPISGHNTLYWYLQNLGQGPELLIRYENEEAVDDSQLPKDRFSAERLKGVDSTLKIQPAELGDSAVYLCASSPSLAGGETQYFGPGTRLLVL.

The chain combines TRBV3-1 (or the pseudogene TRBV3-2) with TRBJ1-1; D unclear. The CDR3 is 13 residues long. The germline CDR1 and CDR2 sequences are LGHDT and YNNKEL (reference sequence). Written as DNA, the CDR3 is TGTGCTACCCAGCCGCGGGGTAACACTGAAGCTTTCTTT. Translated: CATQPRGNTEAFF.

This clone was recorded a few times. The chain combines TRBV28 with TRBJ1-4; 8 bases fit TRBD1. CDR3 length: 14 amino acids. Per germline, CDR1 MDHEN and CDR2 SYDVKM. V shed 5 bases, J shed 4 bases, and the junction held 3 bases outside the gene matches. The CDR3 protein is CASSHRGSNEKLFF. In nucleotides, the CDR3 is TGTGCCAGCAGTCACAGGGGGAGTAATGAAAAACTGTTTTTT.

The rearrangement links TRBV30 to TRBJ1-6, with TRBD1 matching over 7 bases. V shed 5 bases, J shed 5 bases, and the junction held 6 bases outside the gene matches. The germline gives CDR1 GTSNPN, CDR2 SVGIG (reference sequence). The CDR3 contains 14 residues. The CDR3 DNA reads TGTGCCTGGGGTGGGACAGCAGATAATTCACCCCTCCACTTT. This codes for CAWGGTADNSPLHF.

The V and J genes are TRBV18 and TRBJ1-2; no firm D call. Germline V gene lookup returns CDR1 KGHSH and CDR2 LQKENI. Deletions cut 2 bases from V and 4 bases from J, with 11 bases between. CDR3 size: 14 residues. CDR3: CASSPASRGYGYTF. The CDR3 nucleotides read TGTGCCAGCTCACCAGCAAGTCGGGGCTATGGCTACACCTTC.

This chain links TRBV3-1 (or the pseudogene TRBV3-2) with TRBJ1-1; D unresolved. The ends were cut back, 3 bases at V and 4 bases at J, with 18 bases in the middle. CDR3 length: 16 residues. Germline-derived CDR1 and CDR2 are LGHDT and YNNKEL (reference sequence). The CDR3 DNA sequence: TGTGCCAGCAGCCATCCGCTAACCCTGGTAGTCACTGAAGCTTTCTTT. Protein sequence: CASSHPLTLVVTEAFF.

The rearrangement joins TRBV7-2 to TRBJ1-4; D unresolved. Germline V gene data show CDR1 as SGHTA and CDR2 as FQGNSA. V gave up 7 bases and J gave up 5 bases, with 11 bases separating them. The CDR3 runs 13 residues. The CDR3 sequence is CASKQTINEKLFF. The CDR3 region has the DNA TGTGCCAGCAAACAGACGATAAATGAAAAACTGTTTTTT. Full variable domain (missing parts from reference TRBV7-2 and TRBJ1-4): GAGVSQSPSNKVTEKGKDVELRCDPISGHTALYWYRQSLGQGLEFLIYFQGNSAPDKSGLPSDRFSAERTGGSVSTLTIQRTQQEDSAVYLCASKQTINEKLFFGSGTQLSVL.

The gene calls are TRBV9 and TRBJ2-1; TRBD2 agrees at 8 bases. V lost 0 bases and J lost 6; bases outside the gene matches: 8. Germline V gene data show CDR1 as SGDLS and CDR2 as YYNGEE. The CDR3 consists of 16 residues. Here the CDR3 DNA reads TGTGCCAGCAGCGTAGATATGGGACTAGGAAGCAATGAGCAGTTCTTC. Translating it yields CASSVDMGLGSNEQFF.

The V and J genes are TRBV6-5 and TRBJ2-4, with D unclear. This CDR3 is built from 12 residues. The V and J ends lost 6 bases and 9 bases respectively, with 12 bases between them. The germline V gene encodes CDR1 MNHEY and CDR2 SVGAGI. CDR3 amino acids: CASRQDRSIQYF. CDR3 in DNA: TGTGCCAGCAGGCAGGATCGTAGCATTCAGTACTTC.

The chain uses TRBV30 and TRBJ2-5, with TRBD2 matching over 11 bases. J gave up 4 bases and V 0 bases, and 1 base lay outside the gene matches. This CDR3 spans 14 amino acids. The germline V gene encodes CDR1 GTSNPN and CDR2 SVGIG (reference sequence). Written as DNA, the CDR3 is TGTGCCTGGAGTGTAACTAGCGGGAGAGAGACCCAGTACTTC. It yields the protein CAWSVTSGRETQYF.

The chain joins TRBV28 to TRBJ1-4, with D possibly being TRBD1 (5 bases). The germline V gene has CDR1 MDHEN and CDR2 SYDVKM. The V end was cut by 4 bases, the J end by 8 bases, with 20 bases between. This CDR3 spans 16 amino acids. The CDR3 loop reads CASSSLGEGLREKLFF. The CDR3 bases are TGTGCCAGCAGTTCCTTAGGGGAGGGTCTAAGGGAAAAACTGTTTTTT.

The chain links TRBV2 to TRBJ2-3; TRBD2 agrees at 9 bases. Trimming took 6 bases from V and 2 from J; bases not matched to a gene: 6. This CDR3 contains 15 residues. Germline-derived CDR1 and CDR2 are SNHLY and FYNNEI. CDR3 residues: CASSGSGGYTDTQYF. DNA for the CDR3: TGTGCCAGCAGCGGAAGCGGGGGGTACACAGATACGCAGTATTTT.

The chain joins TRBV5-4 to TRBJ1-2; perhaps TRBD1 as D (5 bases). V dropped 3 bases and J dropped 0 bases, with 15 bases sitting between them. From germline, CDR1 is SGHNT and CDR2 YYREEE (reference sequence). The CDR3 spans 16 residues. The CDR3 nucleotides read TGTGCCAGCAGCTCGCGCCCAGGGACTTCTAACTATGGCTACACCTTC. It is translated as CASSSRPGTSNYGYTF.

The chain carries TRBV15 and TRBJ1-4, with D possibly TRBD1 on 5 matching bases. V lost 2 bases and J lost 1, with 17 bases in between. From germline, CDR1 is LNHNV and CDR2 YYDKDF (reference sequence). This CDR3 has 18 residues. CDR3 region: CATSRTGPGGGTNEKLFF. CDR3 sequence (DNA): TGTGCCACCAGCAGAACGGGACCCGGGGGGGGAACTAATGAAAAACTGTTTTTT.

This sequence joins TRBV19 and TRBJ1-5; no clear D gene. The V gene's germline CDR1 is LNHDA and CDR2 SQIVND (reference sequence). CDR3 length: 20 residues. V was clipped by 3 bases and J by 1 base, with 25 bases between them. This CDR3 reads CASSIDGGRDTHPSNQPQHF. DNA of the CDR3: TGTGCCAGTAGTATCGATGGTGGGAGAGACACCCACCCGAGCAATCAGCCCCAGCATTTT.

As regards this clone: Other DNA sequences from this sample encode an identical CDR3 as well. The rearrangement links TRBV2 to TRBJ1-2, with TRBD1 identical over 9 bases. The germline V gene encodes CDR1 SNHLY and CDR2 FYNNEI. V gave up 6 bases and J gave up 4 bases; unmatched junction bases: 6. This CDR3 comprises 14 residues. The CDR3: CASSEMTGGYGYTF. CDR3 DNA sequence: TGTGCCAGCAGCGAAATGACAGGGGGCTATGGCTACACCTTC.

In regard to this clone: One end of the junction varies from germline; a read error may be responsible. Other nucleotide sequences in the sample specify the same CDR3. The CDR3 is CASSLGQGGNQPQHF. The CDR3, as DNA: TGTGCCAGCAGCTTGGGGCAGGGTGGCAATCAGCCCCAGCATTTT. V usage is TRBV5-1 and J usage is TRBJ1-5, with TRBD1 as a possible D gene (5 bases). CDR1 is SGHRS and CDR2 is YFSETQ in the germline V gene. This CDR3 has 15 amino acids.

This rearrangement joins TRBV18 to TRBJ2-3; possibly TRBD2 for D (5 bases). Germline V CDR1 and CDR2: KGHSH, LQKENI. Trimming left V 6 bases short and J 2 bases short, with 12 bases between. The CDR3 covers 14 residues. CDR3 in amino acids: CASSPDGLTDTQYF. CDR3 nucleotides: TGTGCCAGCTCCCCGGACGGACTCACAGATACGCAGTATTTT.